This TCR beta chain was found in a study of cytomegalovirus exposure and HLA in healthy donors. Primers for the PCR totalled 60 Vbeta and 13 Jbeta. Generated by immunoSEQ multiplex PCR, the TCRdb table keeps only in-frame clones and is missing some. This table has 130,000 or so clones, around 80% appearing once. Germline values: CDR1 MNHEY, CDR2 SMNVEV (reference sequence). The CDR3 loop spans 16 amino acids. Trimming removed 6 bases at V and 0 bases at J, with 12 bases between. As to this clone: What it binds is not known.

Notes on the study in general: Earlier results showed most TCR beta V segments being productive about 87% or about 30% of the time.

The V and J genes are TRBV27 and TRBJ2-6; weak D call: TRBD1 (6 bases). The clonotype originates from a man between 25 and 39 years old in good health and CMV-seronegative. The sample consisted of PBMCs. The CDR3 reads CASSRDTSSGANVLTF. The CDR3 region has the DNA TGTGCCAGCAGCCGGGACACAAGCTCTGGGGCCAACGTCCTGACTTTC.